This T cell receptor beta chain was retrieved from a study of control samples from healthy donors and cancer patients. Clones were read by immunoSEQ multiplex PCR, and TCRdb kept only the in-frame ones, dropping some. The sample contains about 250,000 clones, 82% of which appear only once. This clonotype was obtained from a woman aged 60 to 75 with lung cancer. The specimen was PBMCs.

DNA for the CDR3: TGTGCCAGCGGCGGAAGCTCCTACAATGAGCAGTTCTTC. This sequence encodes CASGGSSYNEQFF. The rearrangement joins TRBV2 to TRBJ2-1, with D unresolved. Germline V lookup: CDR1 SNHLY, CDR2 FYNNEI. The CDR3 spans 13 residues. The V and J ends lost 8 bases and 0 bases respectively, with 8 bases between them.